These 11 T cell receptor beta chains share one sample of origin, sequenced in a study of shared clonotypes between healthy human individuals. Generated by immunoSEQ multiplex PCR, the TCRdb table keeps only in-frame clones and is missing some. The sample holds about 530,000 clones, almost 97% seen once. The material sequenced was naive CD4+ T cells sorted from blood. Specified subset: CD45RA+ positively selected. Every receptor here comes from a woman under 40 in good health.

This clone was observed a handful of times. This chain uses TRBV2 with TRBJ1-5, with D uncertain. CDR3 length: 14 residues. CDR1 is SNHLY, CDR2 FYNNEI, per germline. The V and J ends lost 0 bases and 8 bases respectively, with 11 bases between them. CDR3: CASSEALASEPQHF. CDR3 sequence (DNA): TGTGCCAGCAGTGAAGCACTCGCCTCGGAGCCCCAGCATTTT.

This chain uses TRBV25-1 with TRBJ1-3; D unresolved. Trimming left V 2 bases short and J 0 bases short, with 8 bases between. Per the germline V gene, CDR1 is MGHDK and CDR2 is SYGVNS. The CDR3 runs to 15 residues. The CDR3, as DNA: TGTGCCAGCAGTGAACCCCCTTACTCTGGAAACACCATATATTTT. It codes for CASSEPPYSGNTIYF.

For the CDR3, the DNA is TGTGCCAGCAGCAGAATCAGCGGGGTGACTGAAGCTTTCTTT. Translated, it gives CASSRISGVTEAFF. This chain uses TRBV11-3 with TRBJ1-1; D remains unclear. Germline CDR1 reads SGHNT; CDR2 reads YENEEA. The CDR3 runs 14 residues. Trimming removed 5 bases from V and 5 bases from J, with 15 bases in between.

The chain uses TRBV5-8 and TRBJ2-5; D is unresolved. The J call could be wrong; TRBJ2-7 is a better fit for the DNA end. CDR3 size: 12 residues. Germline V gene data show CDR1 as SGHTS and CDR2 as YDEGEE. Here the CDR3 DNA reads TGTGCCAGCAGCTGGGCATCCTACGAGCAGTACTTC. Its translation is CASSWASYEQYF.

V usage is TRBV23-1 and J usage is TRBJ2-5; 13 positions match TRBD2. TRBV23-1 is flagged as an ORF with uncertain function. The CDR3 has 18 residues. The V segment lost 4 bases and the J segment 0 bases; nucleotides outside the gene matches: 8. CDR3 region: CASSLRTSGSGYQETQYF. The CDR3, as DNA: TGCGCCAGCAGTCTTCGGACTAGCGGGAGCGGGTACCAAGAGACCCAGTACTTC.

The gene calls are TRBV15 and TRBJ1-5; D call uncertain. The CDR3 spans 14 residues. V was pared by 6 bases and J by 5 bases, with 14 bases between. CDR1 LNHNV and CDR2 YYDKDF come from the germline V gene (reference sequence). Here the CDR3 reads CATSNGRLDQPQHF. For the CDR3, the DNA is TGTGCCACCAGTAATGGACGATTAGATCAGCCCCAGCATTTT. Filled out from reference TRBV15 and TRBJ1-5, the complete variable domain reads DAMVIQNPRYQVTQFGKPVTLSCSQTLNHNVMYWYQQKSSQAPKLLFHYYDKDFNNEADTPDNFQSRRPNTSFCFLDIRSPGLGDTAMYLCATSNGRLDQPQHFGDGTRLSIL.

V usage is TRBV7-6 and J usage is TRBJ2-7; 7 bases line up with TRBD2. This CDR3 is 15 amino acids long. CDR1 is SGHVS, CDR2 FNYEAQ, per germline. After removal of 5 bases from V and 0 bases from J, the junction contained 7 bases not matched to a gene. The CDR3, as DNA: TGTGCCAGCAGCCGAGGGGAGGGCACCTCCTACGAGCAGTACTTC. Protein product: CASSRGEGTSYEQYF.

The genes are TRBV25-1 and TRBJ1-1, with D unresolved. The germline gives CDR1 MGHDK, CDR2 SYGVNS. V was clipped by 4 bases and J by 7 bases, with 13 bases between them. This CDR3 has 13 amino acids. The CDR3 region has the DNA TGTGCCAGCAGTGCCCACGGGAGCGGTGAAGCTTTCTTT. Translating it yields CASSAHGSGEAFF.

A single count supports this clone. The DNA of the CDR3 is TGTGCCAGCATAAGCACAGGGGTTACTGAAGCTTTCTTT. Encoded protein: CASISTGVTEAFF. The genes are TRBV6-1 and TRBJ1-1, with 7 bases lining up with TRBD1. The CDR3 loop spans 13 amino acids. Germline values: CDR1 MNHNS, CDR2 SASEGT. J lost 5 bases, V lost 7 bases, and 7 bases had no gene match.

The chain has TRBV27 and TRBJ2-7, with a weak D call TRBD2 (5 bases). The CDR3 covers 16 residues. Germline loops: CDR1 MNHEY, CDR2 SMNVEV (reference sequence). V lost 6 bases, J lost 0 bases, and 18 bases lay in between. The CDR3 loop is CASSPGVGMSSYEQYF. The CDR3 nucleotides read TGTGCCAGCAGCCCCGGGGTGGGCATGAGCTCCTACGAGCAGTACTTC.

This chain links TRBV7-2 with TRBJ2-5; a possible D gene is TRBD2 (7 bases). The J call is uncertain, as TRBJ2-7 better fits the DNA end. The CDR3 loop spans 14 amino acids. Germline assignment: CDR1 SGHTA and CDR2 FQGNSA. The CDR3 DNA is TGTGCCAGCAGGGGGGGGCAGTCTCCCTACGAGCAGTACTTC. Encoded protein: CASRGGQSPYEQYF.